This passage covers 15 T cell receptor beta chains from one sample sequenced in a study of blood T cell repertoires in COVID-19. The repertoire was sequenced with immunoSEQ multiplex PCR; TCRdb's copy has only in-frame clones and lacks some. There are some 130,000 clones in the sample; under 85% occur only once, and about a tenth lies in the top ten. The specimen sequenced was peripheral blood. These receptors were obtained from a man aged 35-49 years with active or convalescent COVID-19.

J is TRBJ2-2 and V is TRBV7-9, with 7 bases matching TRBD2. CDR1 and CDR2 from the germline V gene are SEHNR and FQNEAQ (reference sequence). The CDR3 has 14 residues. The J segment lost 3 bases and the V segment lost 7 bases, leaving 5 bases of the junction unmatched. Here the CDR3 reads CASTSRGDTGELFF. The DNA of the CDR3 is TGTGCCAGCACCTCCCGGGGGGACACCGGGGAGCTGTTTTTT. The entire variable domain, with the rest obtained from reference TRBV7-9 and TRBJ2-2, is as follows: DTGVSQNPRHKITKRGQNVTFRCDPISEHNRLYWYRQTLGQGPEFLTYFQNEAQLEKSRLLSDRFSAERPKGSFSTLEIQRTEQGDSAMYLCASTSRGDTGELFFGEGSRLTVL.

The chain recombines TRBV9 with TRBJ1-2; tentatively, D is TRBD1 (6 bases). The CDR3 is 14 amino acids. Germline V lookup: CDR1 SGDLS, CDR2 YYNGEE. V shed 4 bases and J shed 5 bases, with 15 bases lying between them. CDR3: CASSPNAGVYGYTF. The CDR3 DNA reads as TGTGCCAGCAGCCCCAATGCAGGGGTTTATGGCTACACCTTC.

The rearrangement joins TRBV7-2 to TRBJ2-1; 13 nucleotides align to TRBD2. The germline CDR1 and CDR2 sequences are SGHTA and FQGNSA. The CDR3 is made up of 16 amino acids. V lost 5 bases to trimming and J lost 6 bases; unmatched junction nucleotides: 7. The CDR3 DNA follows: TGTGCCAGCAGCGTCACCGGGACTAGCGGGGTCAATGAGCAGTTCTTC. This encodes CASSVTGTSGVNEQFF.

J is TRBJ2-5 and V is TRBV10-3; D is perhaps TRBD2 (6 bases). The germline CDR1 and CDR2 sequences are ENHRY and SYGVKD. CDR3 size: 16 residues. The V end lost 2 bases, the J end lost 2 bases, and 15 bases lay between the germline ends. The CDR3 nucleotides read TGTGCCATCAGTGAGGGGAGGAGCGGTTATCAAGAGACCCAGTACTTC. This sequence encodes CAISEGRSGYQETQYF.

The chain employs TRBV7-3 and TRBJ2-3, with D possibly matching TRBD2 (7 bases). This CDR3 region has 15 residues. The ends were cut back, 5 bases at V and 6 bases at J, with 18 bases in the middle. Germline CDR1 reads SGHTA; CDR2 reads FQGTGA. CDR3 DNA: TGTGCCAGCAGCCCCTCGCTGGGGGGGGGCGATACGCAGTATTTT. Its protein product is CASSPSLGGGDTQYF. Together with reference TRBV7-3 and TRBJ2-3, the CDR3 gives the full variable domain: GAGVSQTPSNKVTEKGKYVELRCDPISGHTALYWYRQSLGQGPEFLIYFQGTGAADDSGLPNDRFFAVRPEGSVSTLKIQRTERGDSAVYLCASSPSLGGGDTQYFGPGTRLTVL.

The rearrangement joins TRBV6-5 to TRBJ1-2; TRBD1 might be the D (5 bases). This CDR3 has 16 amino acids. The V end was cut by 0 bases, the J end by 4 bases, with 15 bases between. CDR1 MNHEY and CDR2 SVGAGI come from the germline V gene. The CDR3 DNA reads TGTGCCAGCAGTTACTCGGTAGAGAAAAGGGGCTATGGCTACACCTTC. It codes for CASSYSVEKRGYGYTF.

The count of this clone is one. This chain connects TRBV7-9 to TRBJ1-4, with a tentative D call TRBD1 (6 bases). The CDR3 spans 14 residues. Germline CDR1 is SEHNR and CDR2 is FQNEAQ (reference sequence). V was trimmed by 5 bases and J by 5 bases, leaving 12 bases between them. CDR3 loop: CASSLHGQNEKLFF. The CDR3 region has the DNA TGTGCCAGCAGCCTACATGGACAGAATGAAAAACTGTTTTTT.

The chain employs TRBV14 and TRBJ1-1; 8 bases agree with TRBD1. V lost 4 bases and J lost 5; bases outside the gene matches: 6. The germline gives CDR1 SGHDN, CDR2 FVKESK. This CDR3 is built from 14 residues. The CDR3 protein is CASSLTGGRTEAFF. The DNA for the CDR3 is TGTGCCAGCAGCCTAACAGGGGGTAGAACTGAAGCTTTCTTT.

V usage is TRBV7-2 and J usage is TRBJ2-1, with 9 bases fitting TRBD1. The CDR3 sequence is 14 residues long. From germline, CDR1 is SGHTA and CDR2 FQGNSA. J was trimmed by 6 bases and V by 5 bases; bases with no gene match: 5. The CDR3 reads CASSTGTGLNEQFF. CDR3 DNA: TGTGCCAGCAGCACCGGGACAGGGCTCAATGAGCAGTTCTTC.

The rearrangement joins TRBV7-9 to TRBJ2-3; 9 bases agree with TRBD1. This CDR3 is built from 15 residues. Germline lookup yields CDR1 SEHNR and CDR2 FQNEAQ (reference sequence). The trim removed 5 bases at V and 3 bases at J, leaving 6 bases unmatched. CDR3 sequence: CASSRGTGRTDTQYF. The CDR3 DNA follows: TGTGCCAGCAGCCGAGGGACAGGGCGGACAGATACGCAGTATTTT.

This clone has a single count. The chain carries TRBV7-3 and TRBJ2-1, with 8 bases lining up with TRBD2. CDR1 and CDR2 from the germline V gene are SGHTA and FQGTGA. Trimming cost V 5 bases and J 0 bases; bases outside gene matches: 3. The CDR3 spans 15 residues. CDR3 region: CASSRGGNSYNEQFF. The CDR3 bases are TGTGCCAGCAGCCGGGGGGGAAACTCCTACAATGAGCAGTTCTTC. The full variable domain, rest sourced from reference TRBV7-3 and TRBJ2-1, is GAGVSQTPSNKVTEKGKYVELRCDPISGHTALYWYRQSLGQGPEFLIYFQGTGAADDSGLPNDRFFAVRPEGSVSTLKIQRTERGDSAVYLCASSRGGNSYNEQFFGPGTRLTVL.

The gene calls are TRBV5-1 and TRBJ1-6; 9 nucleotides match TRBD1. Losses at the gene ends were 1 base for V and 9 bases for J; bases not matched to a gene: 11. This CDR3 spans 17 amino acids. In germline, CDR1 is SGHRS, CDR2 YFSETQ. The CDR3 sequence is CASSLNQQGAFGSPLHF. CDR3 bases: TGCGCCAGCAGCTTGAACCAACAGGGGGCTTTTGGTTCACCCCTCCACTTT.

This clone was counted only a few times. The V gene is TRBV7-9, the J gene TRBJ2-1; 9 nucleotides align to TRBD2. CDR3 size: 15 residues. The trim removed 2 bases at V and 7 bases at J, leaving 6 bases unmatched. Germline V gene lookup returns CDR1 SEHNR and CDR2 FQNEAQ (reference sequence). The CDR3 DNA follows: TGTGCCAGCAGCTTACTAGCGGGGCTTTATAATGAGCAGTTCTTC. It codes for CASSLLAGLYNEQFF.

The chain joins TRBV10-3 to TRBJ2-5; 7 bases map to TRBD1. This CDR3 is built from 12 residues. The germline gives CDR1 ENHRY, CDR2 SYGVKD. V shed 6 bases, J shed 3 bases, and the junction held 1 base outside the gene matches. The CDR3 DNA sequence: TGTGCCATCAGAGGGACAGAAGAGACCCAGTACTTC. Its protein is CAIRGTEETQYF.

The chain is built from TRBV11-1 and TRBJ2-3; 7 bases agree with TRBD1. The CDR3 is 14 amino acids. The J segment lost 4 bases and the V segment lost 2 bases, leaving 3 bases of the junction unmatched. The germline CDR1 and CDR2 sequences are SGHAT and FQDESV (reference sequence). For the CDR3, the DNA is TGTGCCAGCAGCTTATTTCAGGGGGCAGATACGCAGTATTTT. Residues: CASSLFQGADTQYF. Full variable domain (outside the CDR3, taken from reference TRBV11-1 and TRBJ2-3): EAEVAQSPRYKITEKSQAVAFWCDPISGHATLYWYRQILGQGPELLVQFQDESVVDDSQLPKDRFSAERLKGVDSTLKIQPAELGDSAMYLCASSLFQGADTQYFGPGTRLTVL.